This T cell receptor (beta chain) was sequenced for a study of CD8 T cells in Susac syndrome. With random hexamers, reverse transcription was performed on roughly 0.45 to 1 ug of RNA. Amplification of TCR beta CDR3 was carried out by immunoSEQ multiplex PCR, which covered 54 Vbeta and 13 Jbeta segments. TCRdb independently ran MiXCR on the immunoSEQ multiplex PCR reads; one entry per CDR3 protein. The sample lists roughly 160,000 distinct CDR3 sequences; more than 90% were seen once. The CDR3 totals 17 residues. V trimming: 3 bases; J trimming: 6 bases; junction bases outside the gene matches: 12. The germline V gene has CDR1 KGHSH and CDR2 LQKENI.

Sequenced: CD4+ T cells from PBMCs. The V call is TRBV18, the J call TRBJ2-1; 9 bases are a match to TRBD1. The receptor was derived from a human donor in good health. The DNA of the CDR3 is TGTGCCAGCTCACCCAACAGGGACAGGGCGTTTGTCAATGAGCAGTTCTTC. It encodes CASSPNRDRAFVNEQFF.